Described below is a single T cell receptor (beta chain) sequence and its context. Its antigen is undetermined. Treatment: approximately 9-day PBMC culture with coronavirus spike peptide pools or control peptides (ViraFEST assay). The assay that was used to sequence DNA from cultured CD4+ T cells was the Oncomine TCR Beta short-read assay. Scientists extracted genomic DNA from CD4+ T cells grown in culture. MiXCR, run by TCRdb on the PCR reads, gives a single entry per CDR3 protein. The table shows some 13,000 distinct CDR3 sequences, with 55% to 65% occurring only once. The data were taken from a study of vaccination and CD4 T cells after COVID-19. Study-level information: Researchers treated control cultures with a CEFX pool, an HIV-1 Nef pool, or no peptide. Study findings and constraints: Median roughly 86% of reactive clones detected in convalescent patients emerged only post-vaccination. Median SARS-CoV-2-reactive clonotypes rose from approximately 23 to 38, not significantly.

The CDR3 loop spans 21 amino acids. V lost 1 base and J 0 bases, leaving 27 bases between the germline ends. Germline V gene sequence: CDR1 SGHVS, CDR2 FNYEAQ. The J gene is TRBJ1-1, the V gene TRBV7-6; D gene uncertain. This clonotype was obtained from a human donor who had recovered from COVID-19. The sequencing input was CD4+ T cells from blood, cultured in vitro. CDR3: CASSLVGHLGRAIPMNTEAFF. The CDR3 DNA reads TGTGCCAGCAGCTTAGTCGGGCATCTGGGGAGGGCAATCCCTATGAACACTGAAGCTTTCTTT.